One sample yielded the 5 T cell receptor beta chains listed below, sequenced in a study of blood T cell repertoires in COVID-19. Generated by immunoSEQ multiplex PCR, the TCRdb table keeps only in-frame clones and is missing some. The top ten hold 2% to 2.5% of the sample, which has just over 250,000 clones, more than 75% seen once. Sequencing was carried out using peripheral blood. The receptors were sampled from a woman between 45 and 65 years old with acute or convalescent COVID-19.

The rearrangement joins TRBV2 to TRBJ1-3; TRBD1 is a possible D gene (5 bases). CDR1 is SNHLY, CDR2 FYNNEI, per germline. The CDR3 is 17 amino acids. V dropped 6 bases and J dropped 4 bases, with 22 bases sitting between them. CDR3: CASRKGRVRGRGNTIYF. In DNA, the CDR3 is TGTGCCAGCAGGAAGGGCCGGGTCCGGGGGAGAGGAAACACCATATATTTT.

The V gene is TRBV29-1, the J gene TRBJ2-1, with 8 positions matching TRBD2. J was trimmed by 2 bases and V by 0 bases; bases with no gene match: 3. The CDR3 is made up of 15 amino acids. Germline-derived CDR1 and CDR2 are SQVTM and ANQGSEA. The CDR3, as DNA: TGCAGCGTTGAAGAACGAGCGGGAGCCTACAATGAGCAGTTCTTC. Translation: CSVEERAGAYNEQFF.

This clone was counted once. The chain carries TRBV9 and TRBJ2-3, with a tentative D call TRBD1 (6 bases). There are 15 residues in the CDR3. The germline V gene encodes CDR1 SGDLS and CDR2 YYNGEE. Deletions cut 3 bases from V and 4 bases from J, with 15 bases between. CDR3 DNA sequence: TGTGCCAGCAGCGAGGGACATCTTGGTGCAGATACGCAGTATTTT. Protein sequence: CASSEGHLGADTQYF. Complete variable domain (other parts from reference TRBV9 and TRBJ2-3): DSGVTQTPKHLITATGQRVTLRCSPRSGDLSVYWYQQSLDQGLQFLIQYYNGEERAKGNILERFSAQQFPDLHSELNLSSLELGDSALYFCASSEGHLGADTQYFGPGTRLTVL.

The genes are TRBV14 and TRBJ2-1; D remains ambiguous. The CDR3 totals 12 residues. Germline V CDR1 and CDR2: SGHDN, FVKESK. Trimming stripped 4 bases from V and 4 bases from J, with 5 bases between. The CDR3 reads CASSPGYNEQFF. The CDR3 coding sequence is TGTGCCAGCAGCCCCGGTTACAATGAGCAGTTCTTC.

The chain combines TRBV28 with TRBJ1-4, with 7 bases identical to TRBD1. Per the germline V gene, CDR1 is MDHEN and CDR2 is SYDVKM. The trim removed 4 bases at V and 3 bases at J, leaving 5 bases unmatched. The CDR3 extends over 15 amino acids. The CDR3 DNA reads TGTGCCAGCAGTTCGACAGGGTTGGCTAATGAAAAACTGTTTTTT. Its translation: CASSSTGLANEKLFF.